One and the same sample provided the 12 T cell receptor beta chains below, sequenced in a study of CD4 T cells in relation to SARS-CoV-2 and coronaviruses. Libraries were prepared by immunoSEQ multiplex PCR; TCRdb keeps only in-frame clonotypes and omits some of them. The table shows roughly 63,000 clones, with about 94% occurring only once. CD4+ T cells from unexposed donors were obtained before the COVID-19 pandemic (2011-2018). Material for sequencing was naive CD4+ T cells from PBMCs. Subset noted: naive CD4+ T cells isolated by negative enrichment. The receptors originated from a human donor in good health.

This clone was counted only a few times. The chain joins TRBV5-1 to TRBJ1-6; D is possibly TRBD1 (5 bases). The CDR3 length is 15 residues. Germline CDR1 and CDR2: SGHRS and YFSETQ. V was cut by 0 bases and J by 10 bases, with 14 bases left in between. DNA for the CDR3: TGCGCCAGCAGCTTGGCGGGGCCCCGGCGATCACCCCTCCACTTT. Its translation is CASSLAGPRRSPLHF.

This clone was found once. J is TRBJ2-7 and V is TRBV15; TRBD2 matches at 10 bases. J lost 2 bases, V lost 3 bases, and 4 bases had no gene match. The CDR3 has 15 residues. The germline CDR1 and CDR2 sequences are LNHNV and YYDKDF (reference sequence). As DNA, the CDR3 is TGTGCCACCAGCAGGATAGCGGGAGGCCCCTACGAGCAGTACTTC. Amino acids: CATSRIAGGPYEQYF.

This chain uses TRBV7-3 with TRBJ2-5; 9 nucleotides match TRBD2. This CDR3 has 15 residues. The ends lost 2 bases at V and 2 bases at J; junction bases unmatched: 3. Germline CDR1 reads SGHTA; CDR2 reads FQGTGA. The CDR3 spells CASSLGLAGQETQYF. CDR3 sequence (DNA): TGTGCCAGCAGCTTAGGGCTAGCGGGACAAGAGACCCAGTACTTC.

This chain joins TRBV7-8 and TRBJ2-2; D is perhaps TRBD1 or TRBD2 (5 bases each). The V and J ends lost 3 bases and 5 bases respectively, with 16 bases between them. This CDR3 has 16 amino acids. Germline CDR1 SGHVS, CDR2 FQNEAQ. The CDR3 region has the DNA TGTGCCAGCAGCTTTGCCTGGGGGTCGGGTACCGGGGAGCTGTTTTTT. Translated: CASSFAWGSGTGELFF.

The V call is TRBV5-8, the J call TRBJ2-3, with D uncertain. The length of the CDR3 is 12 residues. V dropped 4 bases and J dropped 9 bases, with 12 bases sitting between them. The germline CDR1 and CDR2 sequences are SGHTS and YDEGEE. CDR3 nucleotide sequence: TGTGCCAGCAGCCTGACGGCTTCCACGCAGTATTTT. The encoded protein is CASSLTASTQYF.

The chain employs TRBV10-2 and TRBJ1-1; D unresolved. V lost 4 bases and J 5 bases, leaving 11 bases between the germline ends. The germline V gene has CDR1 WSHSY and CDR2 SAAADI. The CDR3 contains 13 residues. The CDR3 nucleotides are TGCGCCAGCAGTGTTAAGGGTTGGACTGAAGCTTTCTTT. Protein sequence: CASSVKGWTEAFF.

This chain uses TRBV19 with TRBJ2-3; 14 bases line up with TRBD2. V trimming: 4 bases; J trimming: 4 bases; junction bases outside the gene matches: 7. The CDR3 consists of 17 residues. CDR1 and CDR2 (germline): LNHDA, SQIVND (reference sequence). The CDR3 loop is CASSTGLAGGGADTQYF. The CDR3 DNA sequence: TGTGCCAGTAGTACAGGACTAGCGGGAGGAGGCGCAGATACGCAGTATTTT.

This clone was counted a single time. The V and J genes are TRBV3-1 (or the pseudogene TRBV3-2) and TRBJ2-1, with D maybe TRBD2 (5 bases). V lost 8 bases and J 4 bases, leaving 12 bases between the germline ends. Germline CDR1 LGHDT, CDR2 YNNKEL (reference sequence). The CDR3 has 13 residues. The CDR3 loop reads CASGLAGYNEQFF. The CDR3 bases are TGTGCCAGCGGGTTGGCGGGTTACAATGAGCAGTTCTTC.

J is TRBJ1-2 and V is TRBV19; a weak D match, TRBD1 (5 bases). Trimming cost V 4 bases and J 0 bases, with 9 bases left between them. The germline gives CDR1 LNHDA, CDR2 SQIVND (reference sequence). The CDR3 is 14 amino acids. CDR3 sequence: CASSRDGANYGYTF. DNA of the CDR3: TGTGCCAGTAGTAGGGACGGAGCTAACTATGGCTACACCTTC.

CDR3 in DNA: TGCGCCAGCAGTGACGTGGGAGCGGGCACAGATACGCAGTATTTT. It encodes CASSDVGAGTDTQYF. The chain carries TRBV10-2 and TRBJ2-3, with D perhaps TRBD2 (5 bases). The CDR3 is made up of 15 amino acids. CDR1 is WSHSY, CDR2 SAAADI, per germline. Trimming pared 3 bases from V and 1 base from J, leaving 11 bases between.

J is TRBJ2-2 and V is TRBV7-3; TRBD2 agrees at 9 bases. The germline V gene encodes CDR1 SGHTA and CDR2 FQGTGA. This CDR3 region has 14 residues. The V gene end was trimmed by 6 bases and the J gene end by 8 bases; junction bases not matched to a gene: 7. The CDR3 nucleotides read TGTGCCAGCAGGCTAGCGGGACCGTTGGGGGAGCTGTTTTTT. It encodes CASRLAGPLGELFF.

This chain connects TRBV2 to TRBJ2-3; unclear D gene. There are 12 residues in the CDR3. Trimming took 8 bases from V and 2 from J, leaving 8 bases between them. Germline V gene lookup returns CDR1 SNHLY and CDR2 FYNNEI. The CDR3 region is CASGRYTDTQYF. CDR3 DNA: TGTGCCAGCGGACGGTACACAGATACGCAGTATTTT.